The rows below give T cell receptor beta chains drawn from one sample of a study of T cells after posttransplantation cyclophosphamide. The method was immunoSEQ multiplex PCR; TCRdb's version includes in-frame clones alone and lacks a portion of them. Altogether some 13,000 clones were found in the sample, and no singletons occur. The sample here was PBMCs, taken after allogeneic stem cell transplant with posttransplant cyclophosphamide. All receptors derive from a female patient aged 40-50 years who received an allogeneic stem cell transplant from a related donor, was CMV-positive, and had acute GVHD only. Among the T cells, some may be from the graft donor. CDR3s include the opening cysteine and the closing phenylalanine or tryptophan. The D gene is left open where the match is weak. Where a row states a size, it is once, few, many or the class of an expanded clone; other rows omit it.

v_call,clone_size,cdr3_length,j_call,d_call,cdr3_nt,cdr3_aa
TRBV7-2,many,13,TRBJ1-3,NA,TGTGCCAGCAGCCGGGACTCTGGAAACACCATATATTTT,CASSRDSGNTIYF
TRBV2,few,13,TRBJ2-5,NA,TGTGCCAGCAAGGGCAGGGTGGGGGAGACCCAGTACTTC,CASKGRVGETQYF
TRBV11-3,many,14,TRBJ2-1,TRBD1,TGTGCCAGCAGCTTAGGGGACAGGGAGGGTGAGCAGTTCTTC,CASSLGDREGEQFF
TRBV5-1,many,12,TRBJ2-7,NA,TGCGCCAGCAGCTTGGGAGACTACGAGCAGTACTTC,CASSLGDYEQYF
TRBV19,NA,13,TRBJ2-5,NA,TGTGCCAGTAGCCGACAGGTCGGGGAGACCCAGTACTTC,CASSRQVGETQYF
TRBV5-4,many,15,TRBJ2-5,TRBD2,TGTGCCAGCAGCTCTAGCGGGGGGGCACCAGAGACCCAGTACTTC,CASSSSGGAPETQYF
TRBV9,many,14,TRBJ1-1,NA,TGTGCCAGCAGCGCCCAGACAGTGAACACTGAAGCTTTCTTT,CASSAQTVNTEAFF
TRBV5-1,many,15,TRBJ2-1,TRBD2,TGCGCCAGCAGTTCAGCGGGAGCCTTGTACAATGAGCAGTTCTTC,CASSSAGALYNEQFF
TRBV19,many,13,TRBJ1-1,NA,TGTGCCAGTTGCAGGGAGGGGAACACTGAAGCTTTCTTT,CASCREGNTEAFF
TRBV5-1,many,15,TRBJ2-2,TRBD1,TGCGCCAGCAGCGCACAGGGGGCCTGGACCGGGGAGCTGTTTTTT,CASSAQGAWTGELFF
TRBV7-6,NA,17,TRBJ2-5,TRBD2,TGTGCCAGCAGCTTTTATAGCGGGCACACGCACCAAGAGACCCAGTACTTC,CASSFYSGHTHQETQYF
TRBV5-1,many,14,TRBJ2-3,NA,TGCGCCAGCAGCCCCGCGCTCGCGGCAGATACGCAGTATTTT,CASSPALAADTQYF
TRBV7-8,many,15,TRBJ1-1,NA,TGTGCCAGCAGCTTAGGGGGGGGTTCGGGGACTGAAGCTTTCTTT,CASSLGGGSGTEAFF
TRBV29-1,NA,12,TRBJ2-2,TRBD2,TGCAGCGTTGCTAGCGGGGTTGGGGAGCTGTTTTTT,CSVASGVGELFF
TRBV7-3,NA,16,TRBJ2-1,TRBD2,TGTGCCAGCAGCTCCCTTAGCGGGACGGGTTACAATGAGCAGTTCTTC,CASSSLSGTGYNEQFF
TRBV4-1,many,15,TRBJ2-7,TRBD2,TGCGCCAGCAGCCAAGAAGCGGGGATCTCCTACGAGCAGTACTTC,CASSQEAGISYEQYF
TRBV19,many,15,TRBJ2-4,TRBD2,TGTGCCAGTAGGGCTAGCGGGTTAGTAAAAAACATTCAGTACTTC,CASRASGLVKNIQYF
TRBV19,many,14,TRBJ1-2,TRBD1,TGTGCCAGTAGTACTGGACAGGGGGCTGTAGGCTACACCTTC,CASSTGQGAVGYTF
TRBV19,many,13,TRBJ2-1,TRBD1,TGTGCCGTGCGCCGGACAGGCTACAATGAGCAGTTCTTC,CAVRRTGYNEQFF
TRBV5-1,many,16,TRBJ2-3,NA,TGCGCCAGCAGCTTGGAAGTTCAGGGAATCGCAGATACGCAGTATTTT,CASSLEVQGIADTQYF
TRBV21-1,NA,14,TRBJ2-5,NA,TGTGCCAGCAGCAAAGTCCCGGGGAGGGAGACCCAGTACTTC,CASSKVPGRETQYF
TRBV29-1,NA,15,TRBJ2-2,TRBD1,TGCAGCGTAGAAACCGGGACAGGGGACACCGGGGAGCTGTTTTTT,CSVETGTGDTGELFF
TRBV2,many,16,TRBJ1-5,TRBD1,TGTGCCAGCAGTGAGAGACAGGGAATGGGCAATCAGCCCCAGCATTTT,CASSERQGMGNQPQHF
TRBV7-8,many,14,TRBJ1-5,NA,TGTGCCAGCAGCTTAACAGGGACGGACCAGCCCCAGCATTTT,CASSLTGTDQPQHF
TRBV7-7,many,13,TRBJ2-1,TRBD1,TGTGCTAGCAGTCAGACAGGGTCTGGCGAGCAGTTCTTC,CASSQTGSGEQFF
TRBV19,many,15,TRBJ2-2,TRBD1,TGTGCCAGTAGTCCAGGGACAGGGTGGACCGGGGAGCTGTTTTTT,CASSPGTGWTGELFF
TRBV2,few,12,TRBJ2-1,NA,TGTGCCAGCAGGGGTTTCGACAGTGAGCAGTTCTTC,CASRGFDSEQFF
TRBV7-2,many,12,TRBJ2-3,NA,TGTGCCAGCAGCGTAATTGCAGATACGCAGTATTTT,CASSVIADTQYF
TRBV6-1,many,14,TRBJ1-4,TRBD1,TGTGCCAGCAGTCGGACAGGGGCCGGTGAAAAACTGTTTTTT,CASSRTGAGEKLFF
TRBV6-6,NA,13,TRBJ1-1,NA,TGTGCCAGCGAGGGACACCCGAACACTGAAGCTTTCTTT,CASEGHPNTEAFF
TRBV11-2,many,14,TRBJ1-2,TRBD1,TGTGCCAGCAGCCTGACGACAGGGGCCTATGGCTACACCTTC,CASSLTTGAYGYTF
TRBV7-9,few,17,TRBJ2-5,TRBD2,TGTGCCAGCAGCTTAGCAGGAGGACTAGCGGACCAAGAGACCCAGTACTTC,CASSLAGGLADQETQYF
TRBV6-5,many,15,TRBJ2-7,TRBD1,TGTGCCAGCAGTTATGCCGGGACAGGTAGCCAGGAGCAGTACTTC,CASSYAGTGSQEQYF
TRBV27,many,15,TRBJ2-1,TRBD2,TGTGCCAGCAGTTTCGGCGGGAGCTCCTACAATGAGCAGTTCTTC,CASSFGGSSYNEQFF
TRBV27,many,13,TRBJ1-1,NA,TGTGCCAGCAGTTTGGGGACACCCACTGAAGCTTTCTTT,CASSLGTPTEAFF
TRBV12-5,many,12,TRBJ2-1,NA,TGTGCTAGTGGTTTGAAAGGGAGTTCGGAGTTCTTC,CASGLKGSSEFF
TRBV4-2,many,17,TRBJ2-3,NA,TGTGCCAGCAGCCAAGGGCGGAGGGGACGCTTTGAGGATACGCAGTATTTT,CASSQGRRGRFEDTQYF
TRBV19,many,11,TRBJ2-1,NA,TGTGCCAGTAGTCCGGGAGATGAGCAGTTCTTC,CASSPGDEQFF
TRBV11-2,many,13,TRBJ2-3,NA,TGTGCCAGCAGCCCGCAGCGAGAAGATACGCAGTATTTT,CASSPQREDTQYF
TRBV10-1,NA,14,TRBJ2-7,NA,TGCGCCAGCAGTGTTGGGTCCCCTACAGGCCTACAGTACTTC,CASSVGSPTGLQYF
TRBV6-6,many,14,TRBJ2-2,TRBD1,TGTGCCAGCAGTACAGGGGCAAACACCGGGGAGCTGTTTTTT,CASSTGANTGELFF
TRBV25-1,few,16,TRBJ2-1,TRBD2,TGTGCCAGCAGTGCTGGCTCTAGCGGGGGGGGCAATGAGCAGTTCTTC,CASSAGSSGGGNEQFF
TRBV2,many,16,TRBJ2-2,TRBD2,TGTGCCAGCAGCACCTTAACTAGCGAGCGCACCGGGGAGCTGTTTTTT,CASSTLTSERTGELFF
TRBV7-3,many,14,TRBJ2-1,TRBD2,TGTGCCAGCAGCTCTAGCGGGAGGGGGGATGAGCAGTTCTTC,CASSSSGRGDEQFF
TRBV10-2,many,16,TRBJ1-6,TRBD1,TGCGCCAGCAGTGAGTCGCAGCCAGGGGGTAATTCACCCCTCCACTTT,CASSESQPGGNSPLHF
TRBV5-4,many,14,TRBJ2-5,NA,TGTGCCAGCAGTCTTGGAGGGTACGAGGAGACCCAGTACTTC,CASSLGGYEETQYF
TRBV27,few,15,TRBJ1-1,NA,TGTGCCAGCAGTTTCCTCTGGGGGCGGTCAACTGAAGCTTTCTTT,CASSFLWGRSTEAFF
TRBV7-9,many,18,TRBJ2-1,TRBD2,TGTGCCAGCAGCTTAAGCGGGACTAGCGGGAGTATTTACAATGAGCAGTTCTTC,CASSLSGTSGSIYNEQFF
TRBV27,many,15,TRBJ2-7,TRBD1,TGTGCCAGCAGTTCGGACAGGGACGGGTTCGACGAGCAGTACTTC,CASSSDRDGFDEQYF
TRBV2,many,13,TRBJ2-7,TRBD1,TGTGCCAGCTTTCGGGACAGGGGCTACGAGCAGTACTTC,CASFRDRGYEQYF
TRBV7-8,NA,17,TRBJ2-7,TRBD2,TGTGCCAGCAGCAGGACTAGCGGGGGGACGTTTACCTACGAGCAGTACTTC,CASSRTSGGTFTYEQYF
TRBV27,many,19,TRBJ2-5,TRBD1,TGTGCCAGCAGTTTATACCCGGGACAGGGGGCGACGCCGCAAGAGACCCAGTACTTC,CASSLYPGQGATPQETQYF
TRBV7-9,many,16,TRBJ2-7,NA,TGTGCCAGCAGCTTATTGGAGGCTAGCACCTCCTACGAGCAGTACTTC,CASSLLEASTSYEQYF
TRBV6-5,many,14,TRBJ2-3,TRBD1,TGTGCCATCCGAGACAGGGGCTCGGGAGATACGCAGTATTTT,CAIRDRGSGDTQYF